The TCR beta chain described here comes from a study of T cells after somatic rescue of genetic block. V was shortened by 5 bases and J by 0 bases, with 8 bases between the two germline ends. Germline CDR1 reads WNHNN; CDR2 reads SYGVQD (reference sequence). The CDR3 totals 14 residues. TCRdb's copy holds only in-frame clones and misses some; the assay was immunoSEQ multiplex PCR. Altogether about 88,000 clones are present, about 90% being singletons, with the ten largest covering around 1.6%. Material: peripheral blood mononuclear cells (PBMCs). The TCR was taken from a woman between 18 and 29 years old. This chain uses TRBV10-1 with TRBJ2-1; D unclear. In nucleotides, the CDR3 is TGCGCCAGCAGTCTAACCGTCTCCTACAATGAGCAGTTCTTC. Residues: CASSLTVSYNEQFF.